This entry describes one T cell receptor beta chain. This clone's antigen is unknown. The germline gene is not matched at one end of the junction; a read error may be the cause. Donors were healthy HIV-negative adults with no recently reported acute infections or vaccinations. Every donor was a Caucasian adult living in Nashville, Tennessee, USA. CD4+ T cells were enriched through magnetic negative selection, after which naive cells were positively selected on CD45RA and the remaining negative fraction served as the memory subset. Blood was obtained by leukapheresis, after which PBMCs were separated by Ficoll-Histopaque density gradient centrifugation and cryopreserved in liquid nitrogen vapor phase. Purity and quantity of every magnetically sorted T cell population were checked by analytical flow cytometry. Genomic DNA was isolated from each sorted fraction and quantified by UV absorbance on a Nanodrop 2000c.

CDR1 and CDR2 were assigned from the germline V gene (reference sequence) as SSHAT and FNYEAQ. The CDR3 contains 13 residues, cysteine and phenylalanine counted. Only CDR3 DNA remains: 39 bases, in frame from the first base. This entry belongs to a study of shared clonotypes between healthy human individuals (dated by TCRdb to about 2020). Broadly, across the study: A couple of women and three men aged 18 to 49 years were included in the cohort. Per donor, three plates each were used for CD4 naive and CD4 memory, two for CD8 naive, and one for CD8 memory. Per donor, leukapheresis produced somewhere between about 0.85 and 9.5 billion PBMCs. To increase sequencing depth and limit assay-specific biases, TCR repertoire library preparation and sequencing were carried out by different laboratories using diverse techniques. Blood TCR repertoires of about 5 healthy adults were deeply sequenced to estimate repertoire size and the extent of clonotype sharing between individuals. Findings and caveats that apply to the study as a whole: Naive subsets generally had larger estimated clonotype richness than memory subsets did. Rarefaction of sorted-subset datasets indicated incomplete sequencing despite the large sequencing depth. About 4.5% of naive CD4, more than 3% of naive CD8, 2.3% of memory CD4, and 0.35% to 0.5% of memory CD8 clonotypes were shared across a few donors. Because the study included only a small number of donors, the genetic and exposure-history diversity represented was limited. Higher generation probabilities were observed for clonotypes shared by all four sorted-subset donors than for non-shared clonotypes. Pairwise subsampling led to the expectation that sequencing depth would affect the degree of clonotype sharing among donors. Sampling was limited to blood, and TCR repertoires in tissue likely differ from TCR repertoires in blood.

TCR CDR3 regions were amplified from genomic DNA by multiplex PCR using the deep immunoSEQ assay. Genomic DNA extracted from each cell subset was distributed evenly over all wells of several immunoSEQ 96-well plates, and each plate served as one replicate. For sorted subsets, 150 to 250 ng genomic DNA, equal to tens of thousands of T cell genomes, was loaded into each replicate PCR. Purified libraries were measured with a Qubit 3.0 fluorometer, size-checked on a Bioanalyzer 2100, and measured again with the KAPA Library Quantification kit. Every immunoSEQ 96-well plate was sequenced on a dedicated single-read 150-cycle Illumina NextSeq 550 flow cell. In the source study's methods: Because the immunoSEQ output held only junctional sequences and lacked quality scores, the filtering could not match the filtering applied to full-length reads. To assign V/J genes and CDR3, sequences were annotated against IMGT germline references using PyIR, a Python wrapper for IgBLAST v1.9. Reads with weak V/J assignments (E-value above 1e-6), missing CDR3, stop codons, out-of-frame junctions, or ambiguous translated residues were removed. V3J clonotypes were defined as sequences sharing an identical inferred V gene, J gene, and CDR3 amino acid sequence. To compute the percentage overlap between repertoires, the number of shared unique clonotypes was divided by the size of the smaller repertoire. RTK rarefaction, the Chao1 estimator, and Recon v2.1 estimates of unobserved clonotypes were used to assess repertoire richness. Generation probabilities were computed with OLGA for all TCRbeta clonotypes obtained by the gDNA method from several donors. Drawn from immuneACCESS, this table holds only the in-frame rearrangements with V and J called that TCRdb kept. Clones are partly lost; checked studies trace under half to an unresolved V gene and leave the rest unexplained. V and J calls plus clone size are reproduced from that table; the DNA served to infer D and trimming. In all, the sample holds a few million clones, and roughly nine tenths of those were seen once. Together, the top ten hold roughly 0.13% of the sample.

Recombination joined TRBV7-7 with TRBJ2-5, with no confident D gene call. This TCR was sampled from a man between 18 and 29 years old in good health. Input material: naive CD4+ T cells sorted from blood. In the paper's terms, the cell subset or site label means: CD45RA+ positively selected. The DNA sequence is as follows: TGTGCTAGCAGCGCCTGGCCCGCGGAGACCCAGTACTTC. This yields the protein CASSAWPAETQYF.